These 27 T cell receptor beta chains share one sample of origin, sequenced in a study of CXCR3-negative and CXCR3-positive naive CD8 T cells. Study-level points and caveats: TRB CDR3 hydrophobicity was greater in CXCR3-positive naive cells than in CXCR3-negative naive cells.

For these TCRs, the target antigens are not known. Researchers prepared the TRB cDNA libraries using 5' RACE with UMI labels. For each CDR3 protein, TCRdb gives one entry from its re-call of the 5' RACE reads, without DNA. The table lists under 75,000 distinct CDR3 sequences. Sequences were obtained from naive CXCR3+ CD8+ T cells from blood. Noted subset: CD45RO-CCR7+CD27+CD95- naive CD8+ T cells expressing CXCR3 (TNR3+). The receptors here all came from a human donor in good health. Some clones in this sample may be carry-over from other donors' samples.

The chain combines TRBV5-4 with TRBJ2-7; the TRBD1 assignment by TCRdb is unverifiable without DNA. Germline CDR1 reads SGHNT; CDR2 reads YYREEE (reference sequence). The CDR3 has 18 amino acids. CDR3 region: CASSFLTGTGGAGHEQYF.

The rearrangement links TRBV29-1 to TRBJ2-1; no DNA is available, so the TRBD2 call from TCRdb remains unchecked. The CDR3 has 14 residues. Germline CDR1 is SQVTM and CDR2 is ANQGSEA. CDR3 sequence reads: CSVVPAGGNNEQFF.

The chain joins TRBV20-1 to TRBJ2-7. The CDR3 length is 13 residues. Per the germline V gene, CDR1 is DFQATT and CDR2 is SNEGSKA (reference sequence). This chain's CDR3 is CSARDLSSYERYF.

This rearrangement joins TRBV28 to TRBJ1-5; TCRdb's D gene call, TRBD1, goes unchecked for lack of DNA. CDR3 length: 15 amino acids. Germline CDR1 is MDHEN and CDR2 is SYDVKM. CDR3 loop: CASSSRTGGFQPQHF.

The chain uses TRBV20-1 and TRBJ2-5. The CDR3 sequence is 12 residues long. Germline lookup yields CDR1 DFQATT and CDR2 SNEGSKA (reference sequence). The CDR3 loop is CSAREYPETQYF.

The rearrangement uses TRBV7-9 and TRBJ2-7. Germline V gene sequence: CDR1 SEHNR, CDR2 FQNEAQ (reference sequence). The CDR3 consists of 11 residues. This CDR3 is CASSEYYEQYF.

The chain uses TRBV2 and TRBJ2-1; TCRdb names TRBD1, which stays unverified in the absence of DNA. The CDR3 has 15 amino acids. From germline, CDR1 is SNHLY and CDR2 FYNNEI. CDR3: CASSEAGGGYNEQFF.

The chain uses TRBV5-6 and TRBJ1-2; TCRdb's D gene call, TRBD1, goes unchecked for lack of DNA. Germline CDR1 is SGHDT and CDR2 is YYEEEE. The CDR3 consists of 16 residues. CDR3 sequence reads: CASSFRREVVYYGYTF. Combining the CDR3 with reference TRBV5-6 and TRBJ1-2 gives the whole variable domain DAGVTQSPTHLIKTRGQQVTLRCSPKSGHDTVSWYQQALGQGPQFIFQYYEEEERQRGNFPDRFSGHQFPNYSSELNVNALLLGDSALYLCASSFRREVVYYGYTFGSGTRLTVV.

The CDR3: CASSQGLAGADTQYF. The chain recombines TRBV12-3 or TRBV12-4 with TRBJ2-3; TCRdb outputs TRBD2, but without DNA this stays unchecked. The CDR3 loop spans 15 amino acids.

V is TRBV15 and J is TRBJ2-1. CDR3 length equals 15 residues. Germline values: CDR1 LNHNV, CDR2 YYDKDF (reference sequence). The CDR3 protein is CATSRDLASYNEQFF.

The chain links TRBV20-1 to TRBJ1-5; the D gene TCRdb calls, TRBD1, cannot be checked with no DNA. The CDR3 runs to 15 residues. Per the germline V gene, CDR1 is DFQATT and CDR2 is SNEGSKA (reference sequence). The CDR3 loop is CSARAHRGEDQPQHF.

The genes are TRBV27 and TRBJ2-1. The CDR3 consists of 15 residues. Germline V gives CDR1 MNHEY, CDR2 SMNVEV (reference sequence). This chain's CDR3 is CASSFFGGSYNEQFF.

This chain links TRBV6-5 with TRBJ2-7; TCRdb's D call, TRBD1, is unchecked because there is no DNA. Germline V CDR1 and CDR2: MNHEY, SVGAGI. This CDR3 contains 14 residues. CDR3 amino acids: CASRPLNRFYEQYF.

This rearrangement joins TRBV29-1 to TRBJ2-5; the D call of TRBD2 rests on TCRdb alone, since no DNA is present to check it. CDR1 and CDR2 (germline): SQVTM, ANQGSEA. CDR3 size: 17 residues. The CDR3 protein is CSADWLAGVTYQETQYF.

The rearrangement links TRBV7-9 to TRBJ2-5; TCRdb returns TRBD2, unconfirmable since there is no DNA. CDR3 length: 14 amino acids. In germline, CDR1 is SEHNR, CDR2 FQNEAQ (reference sequence). The CDR3 loop is CASLLAGGLETQYF.

The chain has TRBV4-1 and TRBJ2-7. CDR3 size: 13 residues. From germline, CDR1 is MGHRA and CDR2 YSYEKL. CDR3 loop: CASSPELGPEQYF.

The gene calls are TRBV29-1 and TRBJ2-5; TCRdb designates TRBD1, a call that cannot be tested without DNA. Per the germline V gene, CDR1 is SQVTM and CDR2 is ANQGSEA. This CDR3 region has 13 residues. CDR3 region: CSVEDSGGETQYF. The full variable domain, with the rest looked up from reference TRBV29-1 and TRBJ2-5, is SAVISQKPSRDICQRGTSLTIQCQVDSQVTMMFWYRQQPGQSLTLIATANQGSEATYESGFVIDKFPISRPNLTFSTLTVSNMSPEDSSIYLCSVEDSGGETQYFGPGTRLLVL.

The chain is built from TRBV4-3 and TRBJ1-1. The germline V gene encodes CDR1 LGHNA and CDR2 YSLEER. This CDR3 region has 15 residues. CDR3 protein: CASSQVRTLNTEAFF.

The rearrangement links TRBV5-1 to TRBJ2-7; with no DNA, the TCRdb D assignment of TRBD1 cannot be verified. There are 13 residues in the CDR3. Germline CDR1 reads SGHRS; CDR2 reads YFSETQ. The chain's CDR3 is CASSFGGGREQYF. The whole variable domain, remainder taken from reference TRBV5-1 and TRBJ2-7, is KAGVTQTPRYLIKTRGQQVTLSCSPISGHRSVSWYQQTPGQGLQFLFEYFSETQRNKGNFPGRFSGRQFSNSRSEMNVSTLELGDSALYLCASSFGGGREQYFGPGTRLTVT.

V gene TRBV18 combines with J gene TRBJ2-7; no DNA is available, so the TRBD2 call from TCRdb remains unchecked. The germline V gene encodes CDR1 KGHSH and CDR2 LQKENI. The CDR3 spans 16 residues. CDR3 amino acids: CASSPISRDGAYEQYF.

The chain recombines TRBV12-3 or TRBV12-4 with TRBJ2-5; TCRdb gives TRBD1 as the D gene, but with no DNA this cannot be confirmed. This CDR3 comprises 12 residues. CDR3 residues: CASERGSETQYF.

The rearrangement links TRBV4-2 to TRBJ1-1; TCRdb's D call of TRBD1 is untestable without DNA. This CDR3 is 17 amino acids long. Germline values: CDR1 LGHNA, CDR2 YNFKEQ. The CDR3 here is CASSQDSVPGVNTEAFF.

The chain employs TRBV3-1 and TRBJ2-1; the TRBD1 assignment by TCRdb is unverifiable without DNA. This CDR3 is 21 amino acids long. Per the germline V gene, CDR1 is LGHDT and CDR2 is YNNKEL (reference sequence). Here the CDR3 reads CASSQDPPRQGLLTPYNEQFF.

The chain recombines TRBV5-8 with TRBJ2-5; the TCRdb call, TRBD2, lacks DNA for checking. Germline CDR1 is SGHTS and CDR2 is YDEGEE. The CDR3 sequence is 18 residues long. The CDR3 sequence is CASSSRRLAGGREETQYF. Full variable domain (rest looked up from reference TRBV5-8 and TRBJ2-5): EAGVTQSPTHLIKTRGQQATLRCSPISGHTSVYWYQQALGLGLQFLLWYDEGEERNRGNFPPRFSGRQFPNYSSELNVNALELEDSALYLCASSSRRLAGGREETQYFGPGTRLLVL.

The V gene is TRBV14, the J gene TRBJ2-2; lacking DNA, the TRBD1 call made by TCRdb goes unchecked. The CDR3 loop spans 17 amino acids. Germline V gene lookup returns CDR1 SGHDN and CDR2 FVKESK. The CDR3 is CASSPKMTVLGTGELFF. Full variable domain (missing parts from reference TRBV14 and TRBJ2-2): EAGVTQFPSHSVIEKGQTVTLRCDPISGHDNLYWYRRVMGKEIKFLLHFVKESKQDESGMPNNRFLAERTGGTYSTLKVQPAELEDSGVYFCASSPKMTVLGTGELFFGEGSRLTVL.

J is TRBJ2-7 and V is TRBV7-2; the D call of TRBD2 rests on TCRdb alone, since no DNA is present to check it. Germline lookup yields CDR1 SGHTA and CDR2 FQGNSA. The CDR3 runs 15 residues. CDR3 protein: CASSRLAGRIYEQYF.

The chain is built from TRBV29-1 and TRBJ1-1. The V gene's germline CDR1 is SQVTM and CDR2 ANQGSEA. There are 11 residues in the CDR3. The CDR3 is CSGAGDTEAFF.